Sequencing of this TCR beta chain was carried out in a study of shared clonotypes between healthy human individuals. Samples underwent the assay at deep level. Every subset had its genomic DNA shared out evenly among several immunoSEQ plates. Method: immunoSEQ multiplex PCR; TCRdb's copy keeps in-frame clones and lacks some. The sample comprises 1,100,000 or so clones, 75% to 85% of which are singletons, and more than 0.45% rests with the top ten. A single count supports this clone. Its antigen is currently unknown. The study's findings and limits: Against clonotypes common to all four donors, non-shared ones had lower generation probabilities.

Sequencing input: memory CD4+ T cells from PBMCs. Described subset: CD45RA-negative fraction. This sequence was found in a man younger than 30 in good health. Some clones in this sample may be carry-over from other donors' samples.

CDR3 DNA sequence: TGTGCCAGTAGTATAGTATCTGGGTTAGGAGCCAAAAACATTCAGTACTTC. Amino acid sequence: CASSIVSGLGAKNIQYF. The chain is built from TRBV19 and TRBJ2-4; D is ambiguous. CDR1 LNHDA and CDR2 SQIVND come from the germline V gene (reference sequence). The CDR3 extends over 17 amino acids. V lost 1 base and J lost 0, with 13 bases in between.